This TCR beta chain was found in a study of cytomegalovirus exposure and HLA in healthy donors. The overall study: Membership in the Caucasian-associated ancestry cluster was found for around 85% of fewer than 450 genotyped donors. Notes on the study in general: In a later analysis, TCR beta V- and J-gene trimming was associated with a missense DCLRE1C variant. More than 15,000 TCR beta sequences were associated with HLA alleles at 0.05 false discovery rate in a later analysis. For presence/absence analyses, sequencing depth was assumed to be roughly uniform across donors.

V was cut by 1 base and J by 4 bases, with 7 bases left in between. Germline CDR1 MNHNY, CDR2 SVGAGI (reference sequence). CDR3 length equals 13 residues. This clone came up once. What it binds is not known. PCR was performed using 60 Vbeta and 13 Jbeta primers. The assay was immunoSEQ multiplex PCR, and TCRdb's table has in-frame clones only and misses some. The repertoire holds 130,000 to 150,000 clones, with 76% as singletons. The V and J genes are TRBV6-6 and TRBJ1-1; D remains ambiguous. Sequencing was done on a sample of PBMCs. The TCR was taken from a man between 18 and 29 years old in good health and CMV-seronegative. The CDR3 protein is CASSYLAATEAFF. The DNA of the CDR3 is TGTGCCAGCAGTTACTTGGCCGCCACTGAAGCTTTCTTT.